This T cell receptor (beta chain) emerged from a study of blood T cells in healthy people across ages. This clonotype was seen at least ten times. The CDR3 has 14 amino acids. Germline V CDR1 and CDR2: MDHEN, SYDVKM. V dropped 5 bases and J dropped 3 bases, with 14 bases sitting between them. It was with a sample-barcoded 5' primer and a J-beta primer mix that a second PCR of roughly 7 to 12 cycles was run. TCRdb analysed the 5' RACE reads with MiXCR anew, one entry per CDR3 protein. The top ten clones hold approximately 2% of a sample with about 1.8 million distinct CDR3 sequences, around half of them seen once.

The specimen sequenced was blood. The chain carries TRBV28 and TRBJ2-7, with D possibly matching TRBD1 (6 bases). The sequence came from a woman aged 35 to 49 in good health. The DNA for the CDR3 is TGTGCCAGCAGTGTACAGGGCGGAGGCTACGAGCAGTACTTC. This encodes CASSVQGGGYEQYF.